The clone carrying this TCR beta chain was picked up many times. Its antigen is undetermined. This sample was taken from a study of metastatic and nonmetastatic thyroid tumors. Study summary: Blood and tumor or nodule tissue repertoires from malignant and benign thyroid patients were compared. Overall study findings and caveats: Compared with benign nodules, malignant thyroid tumors were reported to have significantly higher TCR beta diversity in both blood and tumor.

Per the authors' pipeline: The study built a papillary thyroid cancer distant-metastasis classifier from CDR3 differences across clinicopathological groups. TCRdb re-called clones via MiXCR from the PCR reads. The V and J calls and clone size come from TCRdb's table, not from the authors' own analysis. The sample lists over 14,000 clones; roughly a quarter were seen once. Before thyroid surgery, none of the patients had received any treatment. V lost 10 bases and J lost 1; bases outside the gene matches: 2. Germline CDR1 LGHDT, CDR2 YNNKEL (reference sequence). This CDR3 spans 13 amino acids. The TCR was taken from a female donor with papillary thyroid cancer or a benign thyroid nodule (not recorded which). Some clones in this sample may be carry-over from other donors' samples. The rearrangement uses TRBV3-1 and TRBJ2-7; 12 nucleotides align to TRBD2. Material: tumor tissue. The CDR3 DNA reads TGTGCCACCGGACTAGCGGGATCCTACGAGCAGTACTTC. This translates into CATGLAGSYEQYF.